These 2 T cell receptor beta chains originate from one sample sequenced in a study of control samples from healthy donors and cancer patients. Sequencing used immunoSEQ multiplex PCR; TCRdb keeps in-frame clones, though not all of them. The profile shows tens of thousands of clones, over 85% of them singletons. The sample was PBMCs. These receptors were taken from a man in his forties with colorectal cancer.

This clone was seen a single time. The chain joins TRBV9 to TRBJ2-2; D not resolved. The V gene's germline CDR1 is SGDLS and CDR2 YYNGEE. CDR3 length: 13 residues. V was clipped by 3 bases and J by 5 bases, with 8 bases between them. The CDR3 protein is CASSAGATGELFF. CDR3 DNA sequence: TGTGCCAGCAGCGCCGGAGCAACCGGGGAGCTGTTTTTT.

The chain carries TRBV27 and TRBJ2-1; 7 nucleotides line up with TRBD1. The V and J ends lost 3 bases and 4 bases, in that order; junction bases with no gene match: 6. Germline lookup yields CDR1 MNHEY and CDR2 SMNVEV (reference sequence). There are 15 residues in the CDR3. The chain's CDR3 is CASSFQGQLYNEQFF. In DNA form, the CDR3 reads TGTGCCAGCAGTTTCCAGGGACAGCTTTACAATGAGCAGTTCTTC.